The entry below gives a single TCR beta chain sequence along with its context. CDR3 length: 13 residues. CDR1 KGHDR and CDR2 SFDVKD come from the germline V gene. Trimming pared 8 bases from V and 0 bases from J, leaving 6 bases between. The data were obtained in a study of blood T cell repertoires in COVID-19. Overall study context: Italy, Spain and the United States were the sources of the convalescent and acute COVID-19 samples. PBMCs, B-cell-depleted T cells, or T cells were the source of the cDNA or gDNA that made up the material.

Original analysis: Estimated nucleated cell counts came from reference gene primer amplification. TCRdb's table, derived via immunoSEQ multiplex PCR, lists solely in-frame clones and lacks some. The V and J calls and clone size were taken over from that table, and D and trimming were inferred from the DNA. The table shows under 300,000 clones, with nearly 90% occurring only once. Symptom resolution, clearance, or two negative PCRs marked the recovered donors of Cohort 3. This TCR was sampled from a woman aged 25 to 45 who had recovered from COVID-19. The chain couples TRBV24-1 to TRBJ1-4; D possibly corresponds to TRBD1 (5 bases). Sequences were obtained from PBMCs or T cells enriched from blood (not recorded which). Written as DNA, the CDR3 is TGTGCCACCATGGGGCCAACTAATGAAAAACTGTTTTTT. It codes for CATMGPTNEKLFF.